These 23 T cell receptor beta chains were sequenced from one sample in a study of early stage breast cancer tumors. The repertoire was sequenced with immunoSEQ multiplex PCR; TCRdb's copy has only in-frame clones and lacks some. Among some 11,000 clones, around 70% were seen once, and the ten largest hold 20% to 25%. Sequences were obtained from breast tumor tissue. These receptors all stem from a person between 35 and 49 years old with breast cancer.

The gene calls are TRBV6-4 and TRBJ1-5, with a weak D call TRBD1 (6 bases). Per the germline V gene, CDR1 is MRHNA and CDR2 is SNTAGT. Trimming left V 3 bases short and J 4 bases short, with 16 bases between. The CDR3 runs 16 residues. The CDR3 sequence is CASSERTAPPNQPQHF. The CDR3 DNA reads TGTGCCAGCAGTGAGAGGACAGCCCCACCGAATCAGCCCCAGCATTTT.

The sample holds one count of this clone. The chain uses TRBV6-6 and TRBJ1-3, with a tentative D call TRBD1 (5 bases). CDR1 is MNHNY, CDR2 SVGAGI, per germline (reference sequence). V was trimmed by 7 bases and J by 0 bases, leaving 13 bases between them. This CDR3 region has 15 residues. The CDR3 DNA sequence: TGTGCCAGCACCAAGACAGAAGTCTCTGGAAACACCATATATTTT. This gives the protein CASTKTEVSGNTIYF.

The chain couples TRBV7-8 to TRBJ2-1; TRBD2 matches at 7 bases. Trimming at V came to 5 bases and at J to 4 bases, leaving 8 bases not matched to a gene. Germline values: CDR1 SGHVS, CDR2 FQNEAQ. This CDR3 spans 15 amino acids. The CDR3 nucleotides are TGTGCCAGCAGCCGCGCCGGGACTACATACAATGAGCAGTTCTTC. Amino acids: CASSRAGTTYNEQFF.

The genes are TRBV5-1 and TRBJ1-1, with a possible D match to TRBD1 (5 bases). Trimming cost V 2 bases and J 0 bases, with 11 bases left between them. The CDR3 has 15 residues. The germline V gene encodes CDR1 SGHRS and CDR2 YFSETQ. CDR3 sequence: CASSFWEGLNTEAFF. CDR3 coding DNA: TGCGCCAGCAGCTTCTGGGAGGGGTTGAACACTGAAGCTTTCTTT.

The CDR3 coding sequence is TGCGCCAGCAGCACGGAAACCTACGAGCAGTACTTC. Translating gives CASSTETYEQYF. V and J are TRBV5-1 and TRBJ2-7; no clear D gene. Germline V CDR1 and CDR2: SGHRS, YFSETQ. V dropped 4 bases and J dropped 2 bases, with 7 bases sitting between them. This CDR3 comprises 12 residues.

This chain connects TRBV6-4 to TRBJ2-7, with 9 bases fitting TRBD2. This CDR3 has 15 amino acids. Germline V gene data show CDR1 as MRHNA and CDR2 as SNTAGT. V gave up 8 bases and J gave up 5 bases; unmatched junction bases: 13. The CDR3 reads CASPDGREGRHEQYF. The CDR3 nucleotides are TGTGCCAGCCCCGACGGGCGGGAGGGCCGCCACGAGCAGTACTTC.

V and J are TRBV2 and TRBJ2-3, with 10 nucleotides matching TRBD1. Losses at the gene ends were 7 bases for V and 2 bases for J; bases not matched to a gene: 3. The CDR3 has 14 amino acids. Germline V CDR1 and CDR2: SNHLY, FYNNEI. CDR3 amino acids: CASTDRGITDTQYF. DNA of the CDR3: TGTGCCAGCACGGACAGGGGGATCACAGATACGCAGTATTTT. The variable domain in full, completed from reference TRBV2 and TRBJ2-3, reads EPEVTQTPSHQVTQMGQEVILRCVPISNHLYFYWYRQILGQKVEFLVSFYNNEISEKSEIFDDQFSVERPDGSNFTLKIRSTKLEDSAMYFCASTDRGITDTQYFGPGTRLTVL.

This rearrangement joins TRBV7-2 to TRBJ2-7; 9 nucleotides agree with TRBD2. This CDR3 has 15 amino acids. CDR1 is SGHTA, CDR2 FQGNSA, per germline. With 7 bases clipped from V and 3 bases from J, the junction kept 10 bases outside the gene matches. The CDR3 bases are TGTGCCAGCAACCCCGGAGCTAGCGGGAACTACGAGCAGTACTTC. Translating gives CASNPGASGNYEQYF.

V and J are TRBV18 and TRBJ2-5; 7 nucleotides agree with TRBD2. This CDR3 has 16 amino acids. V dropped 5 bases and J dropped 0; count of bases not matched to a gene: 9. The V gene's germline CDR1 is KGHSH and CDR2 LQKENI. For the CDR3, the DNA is TGTGCCAGCTCATTCCTAGCGGCAACGTACCAAGAGACCCAGTACTTC. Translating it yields CASSFLAATYQETQYF. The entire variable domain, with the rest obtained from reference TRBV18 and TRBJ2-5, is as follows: NAGVMQNPRHLVRRRGQEARLRCSPMKGHSHVYWYRQLPEEGLKFMVYLQKENIIDESGMPKERFSAEFPKEGPSILRIQQVVRGDSAAYFCASSFLAATYQETQYFGPGTRLLVL.

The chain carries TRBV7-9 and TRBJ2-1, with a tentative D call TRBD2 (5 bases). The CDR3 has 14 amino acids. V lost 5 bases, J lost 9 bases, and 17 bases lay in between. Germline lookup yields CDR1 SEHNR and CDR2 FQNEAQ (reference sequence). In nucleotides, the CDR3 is TGTGCCAGCAGCCCACCACTAGGCGAGGTTGAGCAGTTCTTC. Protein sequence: CASSPPLGEVEQFF. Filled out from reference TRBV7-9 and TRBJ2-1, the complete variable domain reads DTGVSQNPRHKITKRGQNVTFRCDPISEHNRLYWYRQTLGQGPEFLTYFQNEAQLEKSRLLSDRFSAERPKGSFSTLEIQRTEQGDSAMYLCASSPPLGEVEQFFGPGTRLTVL.

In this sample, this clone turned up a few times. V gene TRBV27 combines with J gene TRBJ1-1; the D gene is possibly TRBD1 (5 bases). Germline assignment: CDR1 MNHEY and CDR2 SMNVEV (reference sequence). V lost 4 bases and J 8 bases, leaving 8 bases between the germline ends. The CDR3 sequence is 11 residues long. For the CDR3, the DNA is TGTGCCAGCAGTTGGGGGGACGAAGCTTTCTTT. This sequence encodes CASSWGDEAFF.

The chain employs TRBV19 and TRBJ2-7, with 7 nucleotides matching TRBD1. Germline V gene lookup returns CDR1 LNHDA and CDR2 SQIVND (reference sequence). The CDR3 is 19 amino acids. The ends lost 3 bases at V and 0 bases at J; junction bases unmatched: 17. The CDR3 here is CASSIGLTGFPPSSYEQYF. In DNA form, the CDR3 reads TGTGCCAGTAGTATTGGCCTGACAGGGTTTCCCCCGAGCTCCTACGAGCAGTACTTC.

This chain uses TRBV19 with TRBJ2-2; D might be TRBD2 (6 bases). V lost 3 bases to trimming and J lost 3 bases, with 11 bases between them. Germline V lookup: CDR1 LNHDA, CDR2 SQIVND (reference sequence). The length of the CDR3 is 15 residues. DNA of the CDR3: TGTGCCAGTAGTATTGGGGGGAGGTACACCGGGGAGCTGTTTTTT. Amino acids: CASSIGGRYTGELFF. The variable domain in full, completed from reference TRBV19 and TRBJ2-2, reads DGGITQSPKYLFRKEGQNVTLSCEQNLNHDAMYWYRQDPGQGLRLIYYSQIVNDFQKGDIAEGYSVSREKKESFPLTVTSAQKNPTAFYLCASSIGGRYTGELFFGEGSRLTVL.

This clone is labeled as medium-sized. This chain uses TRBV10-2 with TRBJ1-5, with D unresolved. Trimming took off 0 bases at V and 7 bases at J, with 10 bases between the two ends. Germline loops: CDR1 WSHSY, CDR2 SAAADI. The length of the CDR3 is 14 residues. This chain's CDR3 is CASSESKGGQPQHF. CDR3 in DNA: TGCGCCAGCAGTGAGTCGAAGGGAGGCCAGCCCCAGCATTTT.

In nucleotides, the CDR3 is TGTGCCAGCAGCTTTTCGAGCGGGGGCATTACCCGTTACAATGAGCAGTTCTTC. Its protein is CASSFSSGGITRYNEQFF. The chain joins TRBV5-6 to TRBJ2-1; TRBD2 agrees at 8 bases. The CDR3 has 18 residues. J was trimmed by 4 bases and V by 2 bases; bases with no gene match: 14. Germline-derived CDR1 and CDR2 are SGHDT and YYEEEE.

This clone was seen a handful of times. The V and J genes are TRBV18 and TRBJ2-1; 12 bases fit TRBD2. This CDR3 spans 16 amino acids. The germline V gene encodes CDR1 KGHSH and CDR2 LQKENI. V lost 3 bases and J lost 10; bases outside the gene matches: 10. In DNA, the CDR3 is TGTGCCAGCTCACCGCTAAAGACTAGCGGGAGAGGGGAGCAGTTCTTC. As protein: CASSPLKTSGRGEQFF.

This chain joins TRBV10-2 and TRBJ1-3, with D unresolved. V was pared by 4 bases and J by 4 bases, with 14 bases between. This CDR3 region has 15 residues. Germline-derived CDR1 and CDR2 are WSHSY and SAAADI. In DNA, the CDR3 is TGCGCCAGCAGTGCGAACCCAACGGGAGGAAACACCATATATTTT. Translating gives CASSANPTGGNTIYF.

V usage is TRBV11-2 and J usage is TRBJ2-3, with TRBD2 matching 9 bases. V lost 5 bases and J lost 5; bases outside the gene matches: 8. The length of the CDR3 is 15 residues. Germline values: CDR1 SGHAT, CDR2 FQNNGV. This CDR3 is CASSPLAGRGDTQYF. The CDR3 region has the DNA TGTGCCAGCAGCCCCCTAGCGGGAAGGGGAGATACGCAGTATTTT.

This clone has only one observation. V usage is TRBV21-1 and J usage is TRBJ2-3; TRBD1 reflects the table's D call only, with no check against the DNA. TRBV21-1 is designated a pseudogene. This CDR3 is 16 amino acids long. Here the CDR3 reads CASSRRYSLGTDTQYF. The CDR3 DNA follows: TGTGCCAGCAGCCGAAGATACAGCCTTGGGACAGATACGCAGTATTTT.

DNA of the CDR3: TGTGCCAGCAGCGTAATAGCCGGAGACGCCGGGGAGCTGTTTTTT. Amino acid sequence: CASSVIAGDAGELFF. This chain joins TRBV9 and TRBJ2-2; D is unclear. Germline values: CDR1 SGDLS, CDR2 YYNGEE. With 1 base removed from V and 6 bases from J, the gap between germline ends came to 13 bases. The CDR3 contains 15 residues.

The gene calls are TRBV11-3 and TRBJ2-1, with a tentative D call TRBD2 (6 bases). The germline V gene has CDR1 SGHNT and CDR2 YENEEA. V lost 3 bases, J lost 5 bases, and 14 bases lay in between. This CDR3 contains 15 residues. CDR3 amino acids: CASSFGTHGNNEQFF. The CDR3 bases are TGTGCCAGCAGCTTTGGGACTCATGGTAACAATGAGCAGTTCTTC.

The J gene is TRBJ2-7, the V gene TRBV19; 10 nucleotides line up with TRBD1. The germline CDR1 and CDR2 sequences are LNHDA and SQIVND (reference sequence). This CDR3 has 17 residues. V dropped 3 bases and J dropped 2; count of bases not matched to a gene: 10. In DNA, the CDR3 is TGTGCCAGTAGTATTTTCCCCGGGACAGGGGCTACCTACGAGCAGTACTTC. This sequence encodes CASSIFPGTGATYEQYF.

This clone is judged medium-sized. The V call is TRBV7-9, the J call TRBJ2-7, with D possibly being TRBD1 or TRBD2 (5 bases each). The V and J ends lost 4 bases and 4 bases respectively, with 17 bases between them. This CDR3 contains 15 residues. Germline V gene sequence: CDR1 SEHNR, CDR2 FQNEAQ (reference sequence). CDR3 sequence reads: CASSWWDDGTYEQYF. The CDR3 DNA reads TGTGCCAGCAGCTGGTGGGACGATGGGACGTACGAGCAGTACTTC.